This TCR beta chain came from a study of CD8 T cells in Susac syndrome. This CDR3 contains 16 residues. V trimming: 5 bases; J trimming: 2 bases; junction bases outside the gene matches: 4. RNA amounts of roughly 0.5 to 1 ug underwent reverse transcription with random hexamers. Amplification of TCR beta CDR3 used immunoSEQ multiplex PCR across 54 Vbeta and 13 Jbeta. From the immunoSEQ multiplex PCR reads, TCRdb called clonotypes with MiXCR, one entry per CDR3 protein. The sample shows 150,000 to 200,000 distinct CDR3 sequences, around 96% of them seen only once. Sequencing of TCR beta was performed on blood CD8+ and CD4+ T cells. The multiple sclerosis controls consisted of treatment-naive patients with relapsing-remitting disease, either stable or active. Isolation of CD8+ and CD4+ T cells was performed negatively, whereas enrichment of TEMRA cells was done by FACS.

This clonotype was obtained from a human donor with multiple sclerosis. The chain is built from TRBV12-3 or TRBV12-4 and TRBJ2-1, with 12 nucleotides matching TRBD2. The sequenced material came from CD4+ T cells from PBMCs. The CDR3 is CASSPRTSGTYNEQFF. As DNA, the CDR3 is TGTGCCAGCAGTCCCCGGACTAGCGGGACCTACAATGAGCAGTTCTTC.